A selection of T cell receptor beta chains follows, all from one sample in a study of blood T cell repertoires in COVID-19. Assay: immunoSEQ multiplex PCR; the TCRdb copy retains only in-frame clones and omits some. The sample contains roughly 99,000 clones, 60% to 85% of which appear only once. The sequencing input was peripheral blood. The receptors here all came from a man in his 70s with acute or convalescent COVID-19. The CDR3 runs from the conserved cysteine through the conserved F or W. D genes are given only for firm matches. Expanded clones get a size class; other rows say once, few or many, or leave the size out.

>NA|TRBJ2-3|TRBV19|few
TGTGCCAGTAGTGCCCTCGGGTTTCGGGACTCGGTCACAGATACGCAGTATTTT
CASSALGFRDSVTDTQYF
>NA|TRBJ2-1|TRBV7-2|once
TGTGCCAGCAGCTCGGGACTTAACAATGAGCAGTTCTTC
CASSSGLNNEQFF
>TRBD1|TRBJ1-6|TRBV3-1/TRBV3-2|NA
TGTGCCAGCAGCCAACTACCGACAGGGAGTCCTAATTCACCCCTCCACTTT
CASSQLPTGSPNSPLHF
>NA|TRBJ1-5|TRBV19|NA
TGTGCCAGTAGTCGGAGGATAGATAGCAATCAGCCCCAGCATTTT
CASSRRIDSNQPQHF
>TRBD1|TRBJ1-1|TRBV3-1/TRBV3-2|NA
TGTGCCAGCAGCTTTCAGGGGGCCACTGAAGCTTTCTTT
CASSFQGATEAFF
>NA|TRBJ2-1|TRBV3-1/TRBV3-2|NA
TGTGCCAGCGGAGGGGGCGCGGATGAGCAGTTCTTC
CASGGGADEQFF
>NA|TRBJ1-6|TRBV19|NA
TGTGCCAGCAGGACAGCTTATAATTCACCCCTCCACTTT
CASRTAYNSPLHF
>NA|TRBJ2-1|TRBV7-8|NA
TGTGCCAGCAGCTTAGACCCAGGATACAATGAGCAGTTCTTC
CASSLDPGYNEQFF
>NA|TRBJ1-1|TRBV5-3|NA
TGTGCCAGAAGCTTGGCCAACGGGAACACTGAAGCTTTCTTT
CARSLANGNTEAFF
>TRBD2|TRBJ2-3|TRBV11-3|NA
TGTGCCAGCAGCTTGGGCCTTACTAGCGATAGCACAGATACGCAGTATTTT
CASSLGLTSDSTDTQYF
>TRBD1|TRBJ2-1|TRBV2|NA
TGTGCCAGCAGCAACCAGGGGGCCGGCTACAATGAGCAGTTCTTC
CASSNQGAGYNEQFF
>TRBD2|TRBJ2-1|TRBV6-2/TRBV6-3|NA
TGTGCCAGCAGTTACGCGGGGGGTGGCAATGAGCAGTTCTTC
CASSYAGGGNEQFF
>NA|TRBJ2-2|TRBV7-9|NA
TGTGCCAGCAGCTTAGAATGGGACACATTGTCGAACACCGGGGAGCTGTTTTTT
CASSLEWDTLSNTGELFF
>NA|TRBJ2-2|TRBV9|NA
TGTGCCAGCAGCGTATCCCAAGGGGGAAACGGGGAGCTGTTTTTT
CASSVSQGGNGELFF
>TRBD1|TRBJ2-3|TRBV10-3|NA
TGTGCCATCAGCCTGACAGGGGACACAGATACGCAGTATTTT
CAISLTGDTDTQYF
>NA|TRBJ2-3|TRBV19|few
TGTGCCAGTAATCCAGGGGGGACGACAGATACGCAGTATTTT
CASNPGGTTDTQYF
>NA|TRBJ1-1|TRBV7-9|NA
TGTGCCAGCAGCTTAGAAGGGGTTTCGAACACTGAAGCTTTCTTT
CASSLEGVSNTEAFF
>TRBD2|TRBJ2-5|TRBV7-2|NA
TGTGCCAGCAAGGTAGCGGGGGAAGAGACCCAGTACTTC
CASKVAGEETQYF
>TRBD2|TRBJ2-1|TRBV11-2|NA
TGTGCCAGCAGCTTAAGCGGGGCCCCGGTCTTCTTC
CASSLSGAPVFF
>NA|TRBJ2-7|TRBV9|NA
TGTGCCAGCAGCGGAGCGGTTAGCTACGAGCAGTACTTC
CASSGAVSYEQYF
>NA|TRBJ1-1|TRBV6-6|NA
TGTGCCAGCAAACAGGGATTGAACACTGAAGCTTTCTTT
CASKQGLNTEAFF
>NA|TRBJ2-3|TRBV6-2/TRBV6-3|NA
TGTGCCAGCAGTCCCGGGGGACGGGGAGGAGGCACAGATACGCAGTATTTT
CASSPGGRGGGTDTQYF
>NA|TRBJ1-5|TRBV3-1/TRBV3-2|NA
TGTGCCAGCAGCCAAGGACAGGCGAACAATCAGCCCCAGCATTTT
CASSQGQANNQPQHF
>TRBD1|TRBJ1-2|TRBV3-1/TRBV3-2|NA
TGTGCCAGCAGCCGGGAGACAGGGGGCATGGGCTACACCTTC
CASSRETGGMGYTF
>NA|TRBJ1-5|TRBV2|NA
TGTGCCACCCGGTTCGTGTCCAATCAGCCCCAGCATTTT
CATRFVSNQPQHF
>NA|TRBJ1-2|TRBV6-6|NA
TGTGCCAGCAACACCGAGGGGGTACAAAACTACTATGGCTACACCTTC
CASNTEGVQNYYGYTF
>NA|TRBJ1-6|TRBV5-4|NA
TGTGCCAGCAGCCTAGACTACAGCTCCTATAATTCACCCCTCCACTTT
CASSLDYSSYNSPLHF
>TRBD2|TRBJ2-5|TRBV3-1/TRBV3-2|NA
TGTGCCAGCAGCCAAGGGGCGCGGGGGGAAGAGACCCAGTACTTC
CASSQGARGEETQYF
>TRBD1|TRBJ2-7|TRBV13|NA
TGTGCCAGCAGCCAGGGACAGGGGGTTGCCTACGAGCAGTACTTC
CASSQGQGVAYEQYF
>NA|TRBJ1-1|TRBV9|NA
TGTGTCAGCAGCGTAGGAATCGGGGGGATAATGAACACTGAAGCTTTCTTT
CVSSVGIGGIMNTEAFF
>NA|TRBJ2-2|TRBV19|many
TGTGCCAGTAGTATAAAGAGGGCAGGGGCGAACACCGGGGAGCTGTTTTTT
CASSIKRAGANTGELFF
>NA|TRBJ1-2|TRBV5-1|NA
TGCGCCAGCAGCGAACAGGGACCCCACGGCTACACCTTC
CASSEQGPHGYTF
>TRBD2|TRBJ2-5|TRBV6-6|NA
TGTGCCAGCAGGATTAGCGGGGGGGCCGTAGAGACCCAGTACTTC
CASRISGGAVETQYF
>TRBD1|TRBJ2-1|TRBV2|NA
TGTGCCAGCAGTATACAGGGGTCCTTCTACAATGAGCAGTTCTTC
CASSIQGSFYNEQFF
>TRBD1|TRBJ2-7|TRBV11-2|NA
TGTGCCAGCAGGAGGACAGGGGGCGACGAGCAGTACTTC
CASRRTGGDEQYF
>NA|TRBJ1-1|TRBV9|NA
TGTGCCAGCAGCGTAGGTGCACAGAGTAACACTGAAGCTTTCTTT
CASSVGAQSNTEAFF
>TRBD1|TRBJ1-4|TRBV2|NA
TGTGCCAGCAGGTCCACAGGGGGAGGTGAAAAACTGTTTTTT
CASRSTGGGEKLFF
>NA|TRBJ1-4|TRBV5-1|NA
TGCGCCAGCAGCGGCCGGCGTGAGGCTAATGAAAAACTGTTTTTT
CASSGRREANEKLFF
>NA|TRBJ2-1|TRBV29-1|NA
TGCAGCGGCGGAGGGGGGGCCTACAATGAGCAGTTCTTC
CSGGGGAYNEQFF